The clone carrying this T cell receptor (beta chain) has a single count. The data belong to a study of blood T cell repertoires in COVID-19. At the level of the study: Collection of acute and convalescent COVID-19 samples took place in the United States, Italy and Spain. T cells, B-cell-depleted T cells, or PBMCs supplied cDNA or gDNA.

Original methodology: Reference gene primer amplification gave nucleated cell count estimates. Some clones are missing from TCRdb's copy, which holds only in-frame ones; the method was immunoSEQ multiplex PCR. That table furnishes V, J and clone size, whereas the DNA furnished D and trimming. In the table there are about 180,000 clones, about 81% of which are singletons. The V end lost 1 base, the J end lost 6 bases, and 13 bases lay between the germline ends. From germline, CDR1 is MNHNS and CDR2 SASEGT. CDR3 length: 15 residues. Enrolled during active infection, Seattle patients were then followed longitudinally.

The chain is built from TRBV6-1 and TRBJ2-1; D not resolved. Sequenced material: peripheral blood. The receptor comes from a woman older than 75 with COVID-19, enrolled during active disease. DNA of the CDR3: TGTGCCAGCAGTGAAGTAGGCGGAATTCCCAATGAGCAGTTCTTC. It codes for CASSEVGGIPNEQFF.